Below, one T cell receptor (beta chain) is given with its context. The antigen it recognizes is unknown. Base qualities are not at hand, and no much larger clone is one base apart. The data originate from a study of graft-versus-host responses after intestinal transplantation (TCRdb year 2021). A note on the overall study: The transplants that recipients received were multivisceral, liver-intestinal, or isolated intestinal. Donor T cell macrochimerism was defined as a peak of at least 4% donor T cells among recipient peripheral blood mononuclear cells. Anti-thymocyte globulin induction was given to all recipients, followed by maintenance tacrolimus and steroids for roughly 3 years. Bulk TCR-beta CDR3 sequencing was used to track graft-versus-host and host-versus-graft alloreactive T cell clones in the graft, circulation and bone marrow after intestinal transplantation. Samples from a few later patients were sequenced in-house on an Illumina MiSeq with MiXCR processing rather than by the commercial service. The cohort enrolled some 24 intestinal transplant recipients, one of whom was a retransplant, and a few patients without pretransplant specimens were excluded. Alloreactive clones were identified by sequencing pre-transplant mixed lymphocyte reaction products and comparing them with unstimulated pre-transplant donor and recipient T cells. What the research found in general, with its limitations: The conclusions were limited by the relatively low number and heterogeneity of the intestinal transplant patients. Peak levels of circulating GvH clones were associated with declines in HvG clones early after transplant. Patients with donor T cell macrochimerism had high GvH to HvG T cell clonal ratios in their allografts. GvH clones turned up in recipient bone marrow, with some appearing earlier in ileal mucosa or blood, a pattern consistent with an intestinal mucosal origin.

Library preparation was by the immunoSEQ multiplex PCR assay. For most patients, genomic DNA was isolated with the Qiagen DNeasy Blood and Tissue Kit and sent frozen to Adaptive Biotechnologies for TCR sequencing. For most patients, genomic DNA was subjected to high-throughput TCR-beta CDR3 sequencing by Adaptive Biotechnologies. Concerning the study's data processing: Adaptive's ImmunoSEQ software supplied the TCR sequencing data for 15 to 20 patients, while MiXCR and VDJtools were used to process a few other patients. CD4 versus CD8 sorting errors were corrected by removing sequences found in both subsets at a frequency ratio below 5:1. Because the origin of CDR3 nucleotide sequences shared between donor and recipient could not be assigned, those sequences were removed. Alloreactive clones required at least 2-fold expansion over unstimulated cells and minimum CFSE-low frequency of 0.002% (template counts) or 0.001% (read counts). Clones detected in sequenced pre-transplant spleen, lymph node, or MLR CFSE-low populations of the donor or recipient were defined as mappable. The cumulative frequency of alloreactive clones was calculated as a percentage of all sequences, weighted by copy number. Entries here come from immuneACCESS through TCRdb and include only in-frame sequences with V and J called. Some clones fail to appear in such tables; in the studies checked, an unresolved V gene covers under half of the shortfall, and the cause of the remainder is unknown. From that table come the V and J calls and clone size; the DNA was used to work out D and trimming. The sample table records about 81,000 clones; approximately 90% of these occur just once. The ten top clones hold just under 0.35% of the sample.

The time point tag for this specimen amounts to: cells obtained before transplantation from donor or recipient. CD3+CD4+ and CD3+CD8+ populations were FACS-sorted from unstimulated pre-transplant donor and recipient cells taken from spleen or lymph nodes. A distance of 11 bases separates the germline ends of V and J, which lose 2 bases and 12 bases respectively. The CDR3 covers 12 residues, taking in both the cysteine and the phenylalanine. Just CDR3 DNA is preserved here, 36 bases in frame from base 1. Sequences ENHRY (CDR1) and SYGVKD (CDR2) are obtained from the germline V gene. The sequences come from unstimulated CD4+ T cells sorted from spleen or lymph node cells, collected before transplant. The sequence came from a human donor who was the organ donor for an intestinal transplant. The sequence joins TRBV10-3 to TRBJ2-1; a weak D assignment points to TRBD1 (6 bases agree). The DNA sequence is given as TGTGCCATCAGTGAGCCCAGGGGACGGCAGTTCTTC. Protein translation: CAISEPRGRQFF.